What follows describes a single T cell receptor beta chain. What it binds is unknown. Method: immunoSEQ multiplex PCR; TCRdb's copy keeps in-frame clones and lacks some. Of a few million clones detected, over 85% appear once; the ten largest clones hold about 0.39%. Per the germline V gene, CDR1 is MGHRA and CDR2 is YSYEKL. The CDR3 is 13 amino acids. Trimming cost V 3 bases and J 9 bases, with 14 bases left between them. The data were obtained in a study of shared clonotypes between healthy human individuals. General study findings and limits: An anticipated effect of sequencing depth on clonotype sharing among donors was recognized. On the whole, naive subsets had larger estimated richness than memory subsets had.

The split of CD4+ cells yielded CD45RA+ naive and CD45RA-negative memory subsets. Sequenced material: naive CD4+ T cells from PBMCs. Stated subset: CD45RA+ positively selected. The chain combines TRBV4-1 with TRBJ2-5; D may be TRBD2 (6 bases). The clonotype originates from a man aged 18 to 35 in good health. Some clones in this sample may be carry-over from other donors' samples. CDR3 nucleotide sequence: TGCGCCAGCAGCCAGGGAGGAGCGACGGCCCAGTACTTC. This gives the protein CASSQGGATAQYF.